This entry is about one T cell receptor (beta chain). The data originate from a study of blood T cell repertoires in COVID-19. Study-wide context: Both acute and convalescent COVID-19 samples were obtained from the United States, Italy and Spain. T cells, B-cell-depleted T cells, or PBMCs supplied cDNA or gDNA.

Authors' analysis steps: Reference gene primer amplification gave nucleated cell count estimates. The repertoire was sequenced with immunoSEQ multiplex PCR; TCRdb's copy has only in-frame clones and lacks some. V, J and clone size are taken as reported in that table, and D and trimming were inferred from the DNA itself. The repertoire has about 200,000 clones, 85% to 90% of them found once; the top ten carry around 4.5%. Germline CDR1 and CDR2: SGHNT and YENEEA. V was pared by 4 bases and J by 2 bases, with 11 bases between. The CDR3 is 14 amino acids. The receptor's source is a man aged 50 or older with acute or convalescent COVID-19. Sequencing input: peripheral blood. V usage is TRBV11-3 and J usage is TRBJ1-1; weak D call: TRBD1 (6 bases). The CDR3 protein is CASSSGGRNTEAFF. In DNA form, the CDR3 reads TGTGCCAGCAGCTCGGGGGGCAGAAACACTGAAGCTTTCTTT.